These 9 T cell receptor beta chains originate from one sample sequenced in a study of T cell repertoires in cytomegalovirus infection. TCRdb passed the reads through MiXCR, listing each CDR3 protein once. This table has around 740,000 distinct CDR3 sequences, 35% appearing once. The specimen sequenced was PBMCs. The receptors come from a human donor in good health (CMV status not recorded). Some clones in this sample may be carry-over from other donors' samples.

This chain connects TRBV7-2 to TRBJ2-5; D gene uncertain. V gave up 5 bases and J gave up 4 bases, with 11 bases separating them. This CDR3 region has 13 residues. CDR1 and CDR2 (germline): SGHTA, FQGNSA. In nucleotides, the CDR3 is TGTGCCAGCAGCGCTAGAATAGGAGAGACCCAGTACTTC. This sequence encodes CASSARIGETQYF.

This clonotype occurred many times. The chain uses TRBV7-2 and TRBJ2-2; possible D gene TRBD2, 5 bases. The CDR3 contains 15 residues. Germline values: CDR1 SGHTA, CDR2 FQGNSA. The ends were cut back, 4 bases at V and 3 bases at J, with 12 bases in the middle. DNA of the CDR3: TGTGCCAGCAGCTCGTATACGGGGTACACCGGGGAGCTGTTTTTT. Its translation: CASSSYTGYTGELFF.

This clonotype has a handful of counts. The chain employs TRBV28 and TRBJ1-6; 7 bases are a match to TRBD1. The trim removed 10 bases at V and 8 bases at J, leaving 17 bases unmatched. The CDR3 has 16 amino acids. Germline V CDR1 and CDR2: MDHEN, SYDVKM. The CDR3 bases are TGTGCCACGAGCCCCGACAGGGCTGGTAGGGATTCACCCCTCCACTTT. Translated: CATSPDRAGRDSPLHF.

The rearrangement uses TRBV5-4 and TRBJ2-5, with 14 bases lining up with TRBD2. Germline CDR1 reads SGHNT; CDR2 reads YYREEE (reference sequence). This CDR3 has 17 amino acids. Unmatched junction bases numbered 4, after V lost 3 bases and J lost 0 bases. Here the CDR3 DNA reads TGTGCCAGCAGCTCGACTAGCGGGAGGGTGGACCAAGAGACCCAGTACTTC. Translating gives CASSSTSGRVDQETQYF.

Turning to this clonotype: An end of the junction does not agree with germline; a read error may underlie this. The chain links TRBV27 to TRBJ1-1; TRBD1 is a possible D gene (5 bases). CDR3 length equals 13 residues. Germline assignment: CDR1 MNHEY and CDR2 SMNVEV (reference sequence). This CDR3 is CASSSRPSGAVGF. The CDR3 DNA reads TGTGCCAGCAGCTCTCGACCGAGTGGGGCGGTAGGATTT.

Concerning this clonotype: A read error may explain this, as a much larger clone is one base away. The CDR3 end shows no conserved phenylalanine or tryptophan, and so a read error is likely. The chain is built from TRBV7-2 and TRBJ1-5; D not certain. V was trimmed by 5 bases and J by 0 bases, leaving 14 bases between them. Germline-derived CDR1 and CDR2 are SGHTA and FQGNSA. The CDR3 runs to 16 residues. CDR3 residues: CASSLEAVYSNQPQHL. CDR3 sequence (DNA): TGTGCCAGCAGCCTAGAGGCAGTCTATAGCAATCAGCCCCAGCATTTG.

The chain has TRBV29-1 and TRBJ1-1; the D is unclear. CDR1 is SQVTM and CDR2 is ANQGSEA in the germline V gene. Deletions cut 7 bases from V and 4 bases from J, with 16 bases between. This CDR3 is built from 13 residues. CDR3 region: CSASGPTGTEAFF. CDR3 nucleotide sequence: TGCAGCGCTTCAGGCCCAACTGGCACTGAAGCTTTCTTT.

This clonotype turned up a few times. The chain is built from TRBV19 and TRBJ1-5; no firm D call. The CDR3 loop spans 15 amino acids. Per germline, CDR1 LNHDA and CDR2 SQIVND (reference sequence). Deletions cut 6 bases from V and 1 base from J, with 13 bases between. The CDR3 region has the DNA TGTGCCAGTAGCACCACGACACACAGCAATCAGCCCCAGCATTTT. Amino acid sequence: CASSTTTHSNQPQHF.

The chain joins TRBV5-4 to TRBJ2-1; 8 bases align to TRBD2. J lost 1 base, V lost 4 bases, and 7 bases had no gene match. CDR1 SGHNT and CDR2 YYREEE come from the germline V gene (reference sequence). There are 16 residues in the CDR3. CDR3 sequence: CASSAGSSGSYNEQFF. CDR3 in DNA: TGTGCCAGCAGCGCGGGGTCTAGCGGGTCCTACAATGAGCAGTTCTTC.